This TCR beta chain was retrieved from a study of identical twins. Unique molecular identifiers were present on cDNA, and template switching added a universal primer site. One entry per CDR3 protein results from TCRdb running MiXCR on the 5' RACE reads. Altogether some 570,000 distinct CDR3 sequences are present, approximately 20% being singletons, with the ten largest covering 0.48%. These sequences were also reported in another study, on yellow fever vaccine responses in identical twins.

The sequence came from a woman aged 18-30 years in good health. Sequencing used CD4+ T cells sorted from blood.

The CDR3 DNA reads TGCGCCAGCAGCTTGGACACTTTCTATGGCTACACCTTC. Translation: CASSLDTFYGYTF. J is TRBJ1-2 and V is TRBV5-1; no clear D. The germline gives CDR1 SGHRS, CDR2 YFSETQ. V lost 0 bases and J 4 bases, leaving 7 bases between the germline ends. CDR3 length: 13 residues.